The entry below describes one TCR beta chain. Antigen: not known. Using its own MiXCR run on the 5' RACE reads, TCRdb lists one record per CDR3 protein. Of around 340,000 distinct CDR3 sequences listed, 13% are singletons. The sample is drawn from a study of T-cell memory formation after mild COVID-19. In the study overall: Largely, TCR clusters stayed within a single donor.

Study conclusions and caveats: Clones shrinking from day 15 to 85 showed even CD4/CD8 mixes; later expanders tilted CD4+. Chiefly within CM and EM were the contracting CD4+ clones; CD8+ ones were within EMRA. Second-wave clones with a day 37 peak had unconfirmed SARS-CoV-2 specificity.

The sequence derives from a man between 18 and 35 years old who had mild COVID-19 (a few samples of this study predate the infection). Cell type and time point are not known. Sequenced: PBMCs or a T cell subset sorted from them (not recorded which).

The DNA of the CDR3 is TGCAGTGCTCAAGGGCGGGGGGGCACAGATACGCAGTATTTT. It translates to CSAQGRGGTDTQYF. This rearrangement joins TRBV20-1 to TRBJ2-3; the match to TRBD2 covers 8 bases. Per germline, CDR1 DFQATT and CDR2 SNEGSKA (reference sequence). J was trimmed by 1 base and V by 5 bases; bases with no gene match: 5. This CDR3 spans 14 amino acids.